Listed here are 15 T cell receptor beta chains from one sample, sequenced in a study of T cell responses to AZD1222 COVID-19 vaccine (dated by TCRdb to 2020 to 2023). Library method: the immunoSEQ multiplex PCR assay. This immuneACCESS table, as held by TCRdb, lists in-frame sequences with V and J called but not all clones. Of the missing ones, under half trace to an unresolved V gene in checked studies; the others have no known cause. This sample lists over 45,000 clones; approximately 89% were detected once. The ten largest clones add up to about 21% of the sample. The time point label of this sample denotes: baseline before first vaccination. The treatment or condition tag for this specimen amounts to: meningococcal conjugate vaccine given as trial control. The sample consisted of peripheral blood, taken on day 0 of MenACWY control vaccination. All receptors derive from an adult in good health.

V gene TRBV28 combines with J gene TRBJ1-5; 10 bases align to TRBD1. The CDR3 runs 14 residues. Germline CDR1 reads MDHEN; CDR2 reads SYDVKM. V dropped 8 bases and J dropped 6; count of bases not matched to a gene: 7. CDR3: CASRTGGTGQPQHF. The DNA for the CDR3 is TGTGCCAGCCGGACAGGGGGGACAGGTCAGCCCCAGCATTTT.

This clone was seen a single time. V usage is TRBV6-6 and J usage is TRBJ1-4, with D possibly being TRBD1 (5 bases). Germline-derived CDR1 and CDR2 are MNHNY and SVGAGI (reference sequence). V lost 0 bases and J lost 7, with 12 bases in between. The CDR3 is made up of 15 amino acids. The CDR3 spells CASSYSATETEKLFF. CDR3 coding DNA: TGTGCCAGCAGTTACTCTGCGACAGAGACTGAAAAACTGTTTTTT.

This rearrangement joins TRBV13 to TRBJ2-1, with 7 nucleotides matching TRBD2. Unmatched junction bases numbered 3, after V lost 1 base and J lost 6 bases. This CDR3 spans 14 amino acids. Per the germline V gene, CDR1 is PRHDT and CDR2 is FYEKMQ (reference sequence). This CDR3 reads CASSLEGGSNEQFF. For the CDR3, the DNA is TGTGCCAGCAGCTTAGAAGGCGGGAGCAATGAGCAGTTCTTC. Full variable domain (rest looked up from reference TRBV13 and TRBJ2-1): AAGVIQSPRHLIKEKRETATLKCYPIPRHDTVYWYQQGPGQDPQFLISFYEKMQSDKGSIPDRFSAQQFSDYHSELNMSSLELGDSALYFCASSLEGGSNEQFFGPGTRLTVL.

This clone was recorded once. Other DNA sequences within the sample encode an identical CDR3. The rearrangement links TRBV5-6 to TRBJ1-3; no clear D. Germline CDR1 and CDR2: SGHDT and YYEEEE. This CDR3 comprises 12 residues. V was trimmed by 0 bases and J by 2 bases, leaving 0 bases between them. In DNA form, the CDR3 reads TGTGCCAGCAGCTTGGCTGGAAACACCATATATTTT. Amino acid sequence: CASSLAGNTIYF.

The chain combines TRBV6-5 with TRBJ2-7; D is unclear. This CDR3 region has 16 residues. Per the germline V gene, CDR1 is MNHEY and CDR2 is SVGAGI. V lost 2 bases, J lost 0 bases, and 14 bases lay in between. The CDR3 sequence: CASSYLESVGSYEQYF. The DNA of the CDR3 is TGTGCCAGCAGTTACCTAGAATCGGTAGGCTCCTACGAGCAGTACTTC.

The gene calls are TRBV5-4 and TRBJ2-5, with TRBD2 identical over 13 bases. Germline lookup yields CDR1 SGHNT and CDR2 YYREEE (reference sequence). The CDR3 covers 17 residues. Unmatched junction bases numbered 7, after V lost 0 bases and J lost 5 bases. This CDR3 reads CASSLGGLAGLMETQYF. The CDR3 DNA reads TGTGCCAGCAGCTTGGGGGGACTAGCGGGGCTGATGGAGACCCAGTACTTC.

This clone is a singleton in its sample. This chain links TRBV28 with TRBJ2-3, with 8 bases aligning to TRBD2. The CDR3 has 19 residues. Germline-derived CDR1 and CDR2 are MDHEN and SYDVKM. V dropped 4 bases and J dropped 2; count of bases not matched to a gene: 17. DNA for the CDR3: TGTGCCAGCAGTTCGGACACCTCATGGACGGGAGGGTCCACAGATACGCAGTATTTT. Translating it yields CASSSDTSWTGGSTDTQYF.

CDR3 coding DNA: TGTGCCAGCAGCTTCTATCGGGATGGGGAGCAGTTCTTC. This codes for CASSFYRDGEQFF. The chain recombines TRBV7-2 with TRBJ2-1; D might be TRBD2 (5 bases). This CDR3 contains 13 residues. V was clipped by 3 bases and J by 10 bases, with 13 bases between them. CDR1 is SGHTA, CDR2 FQGNSA, per germline.

The chain employs TRBV7-8 and TRBJ1-5; D unresolved. This CDR3 has 19 residues. The V and J ends lost 0 bases and 0 bases respectively, with 18 bases between them. The germline V gene has CDR1 SGHVS and CDR2 FQNEAQ. The CDR3 DNA sequence: TGTGCCAGCAGCTTAGCGCTGGGGTTACGGGAGGATAGCAATCAGCCCCAGCATTTT. It codes for CASSLALGLREDSNQPQHF.

This clone was recorded a few times. The chain employs TRBV30 and TRBJ2-7; 9 bases fit TRBD1. The CDR3 loop spans 16 amino acids. V shed 2 bases, J shed 2 bases, and the junction held 10 bases outside the gene matches. In germline, CDR1 is GTSNPN, CDR2 SVGIG (reference sequence). CDR3 protein: CAWSPQGGQGAYEQYF. The CDR3 bases are TGTGCCTGGAGTCCCCAAGGGGGACAGGGCGCCTACGAGCAGTACTTC.

CDR3 coding DNA: TGCAGCGTTGGATCGACCCAGGACGAGCAGTACTTC. Protein product: CSVGSTQDEQYF. The chain joins TRBV29-1 to TRBJ2-7; no definite D call. Trimming stripped 4 bases from V and 5 bases from J, with 12 bases between. The germline CDR1 and CDR2 sequences are SQVTM and ANQGSEA. This CDR3 is 12 amino acids long.

The CDR3 bases are TGTGCCTGGAGTGTACCTGGGGGCACCGGGGAGCTGTTTTTT. The encoded protein is CAWSVPGGTGELFF. The V and J genes are TRBV30 and TRBJ2-2, with D perhaps given as TRBD1 or TRBD2 (5 bases each). Trimming stripped 0 bases from V and 4 bases from J, with 9 bases between. CDR1 GTSNPN and CDR2 SVGIG come from the germline V gene (reference sequence). This CDR3 region has 14 residues.

This clone occurred a few times. The gene calls are TRBV5-6 and TRBJ2-2; 9 bases are a match to TRBD2. V lost 2 bases, J lost 2 bases, and 4 bases stayed unmatched. The CDR3 is 16 amino acids. Germline V CDR1 and CDR2: SGHDT, YYEEEE. As DNA, the CDR3 is TGTGCCAGCAGCTTTAGACTAGCGGTAAACACCGGGGAGCTGTTTTTT. It specifies CASSFRLAVNTGELFF.

This clone was seen a single time. This chain uses TRBV9 with TRBJ2-7; 7 bases fit TRBD2. The CDR3 extends over 14 amino acids. The V and J ends lost 0 bases and 5 bases, in that order; junction bases with no gene match: 5. Germline CDR1 is SGDLS and CDR2 is YYNGEE. The CDR3 DNA follows: TGTGCCAGCAGCGTAGGCGGGAGCGACGACGAGCAGTACTTC. Translation gives CASSVGGSDDEQYF.

The chain employs TRBV28 and TRBJ2-7; possibly TRBD1 for D (5 bases). V lost 5 bases and J lost 2, with 10 bases in between. This CDR3 contains 13 residues. Looked up from germline, CDR1 is MDHEN and CDR2 is SYDVKM. DNA for the CDR3: TGTGCCAGCAGTCTTGGACATCCCTACGAGCAGTACTTC. As protein: CASSLGHPYEQYF.